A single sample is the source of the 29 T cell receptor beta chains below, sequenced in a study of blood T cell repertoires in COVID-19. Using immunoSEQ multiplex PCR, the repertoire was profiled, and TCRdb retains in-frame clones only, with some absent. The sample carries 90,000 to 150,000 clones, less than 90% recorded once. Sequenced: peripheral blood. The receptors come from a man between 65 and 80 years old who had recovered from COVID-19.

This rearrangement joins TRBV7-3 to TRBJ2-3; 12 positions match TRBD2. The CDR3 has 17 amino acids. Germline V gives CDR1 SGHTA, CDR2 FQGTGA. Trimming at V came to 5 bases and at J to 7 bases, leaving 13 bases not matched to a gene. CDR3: CASSPAASGGGLNTQYF. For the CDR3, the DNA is TGTGCCAGCAGCCCCGCTGCTAGCGGGGGGGGTTTGAATACGCAGTATTTT. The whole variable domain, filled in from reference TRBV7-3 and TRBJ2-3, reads GAGVSQTPSNKVTEKGKYVELRCDPISGHTALYWYRQSLGQGPEFLIYFQGTGAADDSGLPNDRFFAVRPEGSVSTLKIQRTERGDSAVYLCASSPAASGGGLNTQYFGPGTRLTVL.

The CDR3 here is CASMLSGGIYGYTF. CDR3 coding DNA: TGTGCCAGCATGTTGTCAGGGGGAATCTATGGCTACACCTTC. This sequence joins TRBV6-5 and TRBJ1-2; 7 nucleotides line up with TRBD1. The V gene's germline CDR1 is MNHEY and CDR2 SVGAGI. Germline trimming cut 7 bases from V and 4 bases from J; bases unmatched to any gene: 9. CDR3 size: 14 residues.

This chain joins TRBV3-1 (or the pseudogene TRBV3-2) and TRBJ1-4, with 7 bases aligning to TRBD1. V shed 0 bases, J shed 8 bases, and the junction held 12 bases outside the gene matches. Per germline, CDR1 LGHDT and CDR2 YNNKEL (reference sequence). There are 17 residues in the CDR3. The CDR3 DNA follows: TGTGCCAGCAGCCAAGAACCTACAGGGGACCGGGACGAAAAACTGTTTTTT. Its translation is CASSQEPTGDRDEKLFF.

CDR3 sequence: CASSRGTNEKLFF. CDR3 DNA: TGTGCCAGCAGCAGGGGAACTAATGAAAAACTGTTTTTT. The rearrangement uses TRBV7-2 and TRBJ1-4; D is perhaps TRBD1 (5 bases). CDR1 SGHTA and CDR2 FQGNSA come from the germline V gene. Trimming shortened V by 5 bases and J by 1 base, and 5 bases separated the two germline ends. The CDR3 has 13 amino acids.

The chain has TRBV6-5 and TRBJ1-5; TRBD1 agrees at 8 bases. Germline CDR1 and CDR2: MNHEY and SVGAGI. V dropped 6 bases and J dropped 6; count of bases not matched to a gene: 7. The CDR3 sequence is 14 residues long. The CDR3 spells CASRNRGSGQPQHF. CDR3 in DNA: TGTGCCAGCAGAAACAGGGGGTCGGGTCAGCCCCAGCATTTT.

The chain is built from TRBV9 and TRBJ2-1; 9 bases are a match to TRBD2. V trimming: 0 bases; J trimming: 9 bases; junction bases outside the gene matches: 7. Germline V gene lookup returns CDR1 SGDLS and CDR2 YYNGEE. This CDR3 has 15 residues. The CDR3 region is CASSVAGGGGREQFF. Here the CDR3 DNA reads TGTGCCAGCAGCGTAGCTGGCGGGGGGGGTCGTGAGCAGTTCTTC.

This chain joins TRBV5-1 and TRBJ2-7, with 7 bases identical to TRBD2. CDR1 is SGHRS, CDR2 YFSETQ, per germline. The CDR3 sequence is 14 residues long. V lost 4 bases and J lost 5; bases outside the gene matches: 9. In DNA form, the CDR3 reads TGCGCCAGCAGCCGGACTAGTTCTTCGGACGAGCAGTACTTC. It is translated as CASSRTSSSDEQYF.

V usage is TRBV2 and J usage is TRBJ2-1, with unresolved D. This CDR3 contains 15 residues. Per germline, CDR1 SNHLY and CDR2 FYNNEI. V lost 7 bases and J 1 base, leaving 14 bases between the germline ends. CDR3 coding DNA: TGTGCCAGCATGGGCCGAGAGTTTTCCTACAATGAGCAGTTCTTC. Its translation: CASMGREFSYNEQFF.

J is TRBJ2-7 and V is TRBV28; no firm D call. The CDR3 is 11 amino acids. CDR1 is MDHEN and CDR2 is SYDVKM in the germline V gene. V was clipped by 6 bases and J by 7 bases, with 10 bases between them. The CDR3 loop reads CASSLFREQYF. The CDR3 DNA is TGTGCCAGCAGCCTCTTCCGGGAGCAGTACTTC.

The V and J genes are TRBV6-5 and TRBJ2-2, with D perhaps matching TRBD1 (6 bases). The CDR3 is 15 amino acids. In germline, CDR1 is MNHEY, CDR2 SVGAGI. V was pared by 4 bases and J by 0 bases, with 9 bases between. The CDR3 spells CASSLDRANTGELFF. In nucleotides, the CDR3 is TGTGCCAGCAGTTTGGACAGAGCGAACACCGGGGAGCTGTTTTTT.

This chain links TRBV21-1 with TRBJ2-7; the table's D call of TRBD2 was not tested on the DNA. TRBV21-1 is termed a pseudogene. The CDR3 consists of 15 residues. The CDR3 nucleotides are TGTGCCAGCAGCAGGTTAGGGACTAGCTTGGGCGAGCAGTACTTC. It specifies CASSRLGTSLGEQYF.

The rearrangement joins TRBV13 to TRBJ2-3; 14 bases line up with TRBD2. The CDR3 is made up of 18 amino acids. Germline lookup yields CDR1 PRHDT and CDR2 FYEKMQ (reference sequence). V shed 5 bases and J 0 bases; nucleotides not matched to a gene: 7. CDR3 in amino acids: CASSPTSGGAGSTDTQYF. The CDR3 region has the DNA TGTGCCAGCAGCCCGACTAGCGGGGGGGCCGGTAGCACAGATACGCAGTATTTT. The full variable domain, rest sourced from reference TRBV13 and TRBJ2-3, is AAGVIQSPRHLIKEKRETATLKCYPIPRHDTVYWYQQGPGQDPQFLISFYEKMQSDKGSIPDRFSAQQFSDYHSELNMSSLELGDSALYFCASSPTSGGAGSTDTQYFGPGTRLTVL.

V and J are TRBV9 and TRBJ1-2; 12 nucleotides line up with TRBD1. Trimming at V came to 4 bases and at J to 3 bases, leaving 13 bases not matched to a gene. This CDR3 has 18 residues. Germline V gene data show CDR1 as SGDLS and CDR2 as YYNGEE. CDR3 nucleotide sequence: TGTGCCAGCAGCCCTAGGGGACAGGGGGCCCTTATGGACTATGGCTACACCTTC. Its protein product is CASSPRGQGALMDYGYTF.

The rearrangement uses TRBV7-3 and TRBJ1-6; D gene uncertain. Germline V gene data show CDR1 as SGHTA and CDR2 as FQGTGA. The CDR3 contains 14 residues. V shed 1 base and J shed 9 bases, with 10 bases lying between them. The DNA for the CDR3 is TGTGCCAGCAGCTTAAACCCGGCGGTTTCACCCCTCCACTTT. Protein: CASSLNPAVSPLHF.

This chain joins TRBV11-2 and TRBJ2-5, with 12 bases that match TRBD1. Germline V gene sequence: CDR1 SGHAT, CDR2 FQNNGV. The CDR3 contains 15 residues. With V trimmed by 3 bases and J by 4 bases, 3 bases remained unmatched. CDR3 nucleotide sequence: TGTGCCAGCAGCTTGGGGACAGGGGGCGGAGAGACCCAGTACTTC. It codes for CASSLGTGGGETQYF.

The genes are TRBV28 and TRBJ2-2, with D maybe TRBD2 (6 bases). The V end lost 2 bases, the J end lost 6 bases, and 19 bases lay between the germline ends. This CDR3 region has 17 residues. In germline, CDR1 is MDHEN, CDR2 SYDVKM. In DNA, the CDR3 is TGTGCCAGCAGTTTAGGGAGGCCCTTTGTCCCCCCCGGGGAGCTGTTTTTT. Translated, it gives CASSLGRPFVPPGELFF.

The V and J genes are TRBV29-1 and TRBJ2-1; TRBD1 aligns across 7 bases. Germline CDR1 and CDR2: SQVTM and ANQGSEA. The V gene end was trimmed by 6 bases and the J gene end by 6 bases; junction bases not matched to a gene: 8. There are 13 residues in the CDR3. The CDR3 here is CSVGDSRSNEQFF. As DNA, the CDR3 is TGCAGCGTAGGGGACAGCCGAAGCAATGAGCAGTTCTTC.

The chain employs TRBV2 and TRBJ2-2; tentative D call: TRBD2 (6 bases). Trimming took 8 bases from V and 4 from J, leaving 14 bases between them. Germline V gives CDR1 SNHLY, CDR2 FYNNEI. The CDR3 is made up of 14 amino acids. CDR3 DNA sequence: TGTGCCAGCCAATTAGTCGGGGGCACCGGGGAGCTGTTTTTT. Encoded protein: CASQLVGGTGELFF.

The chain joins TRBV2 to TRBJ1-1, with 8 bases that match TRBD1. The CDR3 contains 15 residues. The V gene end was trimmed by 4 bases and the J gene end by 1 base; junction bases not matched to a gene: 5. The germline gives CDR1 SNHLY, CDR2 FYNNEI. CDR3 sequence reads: CASSAMGQENTEAFF. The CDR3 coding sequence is TGTGCCAGCAGTGCAATGGGACAGGAGAACACTGAAGCTTTCTTT.

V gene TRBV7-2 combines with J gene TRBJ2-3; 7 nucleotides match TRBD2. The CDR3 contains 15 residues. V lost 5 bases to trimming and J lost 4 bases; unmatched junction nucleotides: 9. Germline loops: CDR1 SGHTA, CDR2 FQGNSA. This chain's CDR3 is CASSRRAGRADTQYF. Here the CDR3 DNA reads TGTGCCAGCAGCCGTAGGGCAGGGAGGGCAGATACGCAGTATTTT.

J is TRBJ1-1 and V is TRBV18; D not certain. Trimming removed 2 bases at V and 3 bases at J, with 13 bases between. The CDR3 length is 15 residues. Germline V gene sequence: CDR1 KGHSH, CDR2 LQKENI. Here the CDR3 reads CASSPRAKGDTEAFF. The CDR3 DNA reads TGTGCCAGCTCACCAAGGGCCAAGGGAGACACTGAAGCTTTCTTT.

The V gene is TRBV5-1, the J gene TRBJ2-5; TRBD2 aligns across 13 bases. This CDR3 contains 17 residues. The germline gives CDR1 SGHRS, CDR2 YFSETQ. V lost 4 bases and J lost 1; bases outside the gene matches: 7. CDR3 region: CASSGGTSGKLQETQYF. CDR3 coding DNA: TGCGCCAGCAGCGGTGGGACTAGCGGGAAGCTCCAAGAGACCCAGTACTTC. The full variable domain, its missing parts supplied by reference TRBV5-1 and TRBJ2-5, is KAGVTQTPRYLIKTRGQQVTLSCSPISGHRSVSWYQQTPGQGLQFLFEYFSETQRNKGNFPGRFSGRQFSNSRSEMNVSTLELGDSALYLCASSGGTSGKLQETQYFGPGTRLLVL.

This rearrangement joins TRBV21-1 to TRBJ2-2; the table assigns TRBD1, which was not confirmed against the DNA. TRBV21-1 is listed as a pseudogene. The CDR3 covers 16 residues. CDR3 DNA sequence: TGTGCCAGCAGCGCCCGGGACAGGGGCAATACCGGGGAGCTGTTTTTT. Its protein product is CASSARDRGNTGELFF.

This chain's CDR3 is CASSPRTASGTQYF. The CDR3 DNA follows: TGCGCCAGCAGCCCCAGGACTGCGAGCGGGACCCAGTACTTC. The J gene is TRBJ2-5, the V gene TRBV4-3; tentatively, D is TRBD2 (5 bases). Trimming shortened V by 4 bases and J by 7 bases, and 16 bases separated the two germline ends. Germline values: CDR1 LGHNA, CDR2 YSLEER. The CDR3 consists of 14 residues.

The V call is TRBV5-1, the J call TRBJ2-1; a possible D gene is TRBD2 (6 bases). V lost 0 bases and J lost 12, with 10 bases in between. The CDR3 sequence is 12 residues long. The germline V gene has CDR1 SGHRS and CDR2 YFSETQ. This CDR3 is CASSLEGRGQFF. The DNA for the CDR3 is TGCGCCAGCAGCTTGGAAGGGCGGGGGCAGTTCTTC.

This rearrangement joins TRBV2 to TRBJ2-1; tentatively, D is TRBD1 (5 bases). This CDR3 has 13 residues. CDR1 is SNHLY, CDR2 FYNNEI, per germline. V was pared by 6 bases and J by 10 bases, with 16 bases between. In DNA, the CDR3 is TGTGCCAGCAGCTACTCAGGGTTGCAAGAGCAGTTCTTC. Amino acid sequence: CASSYSGLQEQFF.

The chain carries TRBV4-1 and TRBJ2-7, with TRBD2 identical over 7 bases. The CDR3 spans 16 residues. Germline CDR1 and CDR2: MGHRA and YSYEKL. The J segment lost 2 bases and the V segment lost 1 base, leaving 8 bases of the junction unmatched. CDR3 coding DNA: TGCGCCAGCAGCCAAGGACTGGCGGGAGCTACCTACGAGCAGTACTTC. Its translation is CASSQGLAGATYEQYF.

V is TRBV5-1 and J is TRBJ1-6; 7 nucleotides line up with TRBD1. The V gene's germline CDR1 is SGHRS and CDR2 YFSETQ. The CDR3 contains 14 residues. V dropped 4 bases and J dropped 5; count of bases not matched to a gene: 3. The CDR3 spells CASSRDSHNSPLHF. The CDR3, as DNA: TGCGCCAGCAGCCGGGACAGCCATAATTCACCCCTCCACTTT.

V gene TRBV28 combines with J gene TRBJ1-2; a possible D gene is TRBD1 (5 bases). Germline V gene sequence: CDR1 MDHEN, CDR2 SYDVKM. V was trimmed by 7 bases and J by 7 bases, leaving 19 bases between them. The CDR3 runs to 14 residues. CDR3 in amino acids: CASNPGGVMLGYTF. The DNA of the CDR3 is TGTGCCAGCAACCCCGGGGGGGTGATGCTTGGCTACACCTTC.